The sequence of this TCR beta chain was determined in a study of T cell responses to AZD1222 COVID-19 vaccine. From germline, CDR1 is SGHVS and CDR2 FQNEAQ. There are 17 residues in the CDR3. The V gene lost 2 bases and the J gene lost 7 bases, with 20 bases spanning the gap. Some clones are missing from TCRdb's copy, which holds only in-frame ones; the method was immunoSEQ multiplex PCR. The sample has 95,000 to 100,000 clones; roughly 87% are singletons. This specimen was peripheral blood, taken on day 0 of AZD1222 vaccination. The TCR sequence derives from an adult in good health. The V and J genes are TRBV7-8 and TRBJ2-2; D may be TRBD2 (5 bases). CDR3 DNA sequence: TGTGCCAGCAGCTTAACGGCCCCCGGTACGAGGGTCGGGGAGCTGTTTTTT. This gives the protein CASSLTAPGTRVGELFF.